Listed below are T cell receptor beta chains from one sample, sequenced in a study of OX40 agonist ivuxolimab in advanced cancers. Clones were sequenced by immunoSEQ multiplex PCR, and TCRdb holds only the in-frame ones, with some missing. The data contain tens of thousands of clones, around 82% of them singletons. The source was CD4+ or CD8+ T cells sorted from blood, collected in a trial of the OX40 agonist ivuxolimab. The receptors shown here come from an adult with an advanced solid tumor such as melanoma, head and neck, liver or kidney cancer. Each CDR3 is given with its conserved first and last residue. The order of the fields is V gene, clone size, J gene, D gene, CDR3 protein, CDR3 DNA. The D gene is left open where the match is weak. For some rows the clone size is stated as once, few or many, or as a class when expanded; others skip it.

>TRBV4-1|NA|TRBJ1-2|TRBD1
CASSLNQGGGANYGYTF
TGCGCCAGCAGCCTCAATCAGGGAGGGGGCGCGAACTATGGCTACACCTTC
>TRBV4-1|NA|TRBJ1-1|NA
CASSQEKTGNTEAFF
TGCGCCAGCAGCCAAGAGAAGACAGGGAACACTGAAGCTTTCTTT
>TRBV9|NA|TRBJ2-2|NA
CASSVAGVNTGELFF
TGTGCCAGCAGCGTAGCCGGGGTGAACACCGGGGAGCTGTTTTTT
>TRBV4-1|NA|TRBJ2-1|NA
CATRQGNEQFF
TGCGCCACCCGGCAGGGCAATGAGCAGTTCTTC
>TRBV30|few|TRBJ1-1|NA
CACWGAANTEAFF
TGTGCCTGTTGGGGGGCGGCGAACACTGAAGCTTTCTTT
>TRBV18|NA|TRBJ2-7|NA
CASSPPTELGQYF
TGTGCCAGCTCACCTCCGACAGAGCTCGGGCAGTACTTC
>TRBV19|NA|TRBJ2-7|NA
CASSIFPTYEQYF
TGTGCCAGTAGTATTTTTCCTACCTACGAGCAGTACTTC
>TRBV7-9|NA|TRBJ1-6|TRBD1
CASSFHDIQGAGSPLHF
TGTGCCAGCAGCTTTCACGACATTCAGGGGGCTGGTTCACCCCTCCACTTT
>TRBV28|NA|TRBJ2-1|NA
CASSLVGYNEQFF
TGTGCCAGCAGTTTAGTGGGGTACAATGAGCAGTTCTTC
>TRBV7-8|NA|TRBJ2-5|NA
CASNDGGETQYF
TGTGCCAGCAACGATGGGGGAGAGACCCAGTACTTC
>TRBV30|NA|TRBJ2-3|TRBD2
CAWSELSGGEDTQYF
TGTGCCTGGAGTGAGCTATCCGGGGGGGAGGATACGCAGTATTTT
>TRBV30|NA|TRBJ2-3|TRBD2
CAWSESSGGAADTQYF
TGTGCCTGGAGTGAATCCAGCGGGGGGGCAGCGGATACGCAGTATTTT
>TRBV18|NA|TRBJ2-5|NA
CASSDDRGQYF
TGTGCCAGCTCAGATGACAGAGGCCAGTACTTC
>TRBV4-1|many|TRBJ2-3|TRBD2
CASSQELAGIKNTQYF
TGCGCCAGCAGCCAAGAATTAGCGGGAATTAAAAATACGCAGTATTTT